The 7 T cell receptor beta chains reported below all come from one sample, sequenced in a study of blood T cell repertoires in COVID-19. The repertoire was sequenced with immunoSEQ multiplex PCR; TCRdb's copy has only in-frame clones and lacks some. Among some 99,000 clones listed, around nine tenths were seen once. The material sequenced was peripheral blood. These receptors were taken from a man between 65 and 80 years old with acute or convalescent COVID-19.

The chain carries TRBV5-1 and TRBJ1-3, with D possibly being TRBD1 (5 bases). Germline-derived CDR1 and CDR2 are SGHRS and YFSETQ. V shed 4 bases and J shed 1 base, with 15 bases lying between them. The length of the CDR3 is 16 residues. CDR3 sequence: CASSPELPGSGNTIYF. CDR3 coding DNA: TGCGCCAGCAGCCCCGAATTACCAGGGTCTGGAAACACCATATATTTT.

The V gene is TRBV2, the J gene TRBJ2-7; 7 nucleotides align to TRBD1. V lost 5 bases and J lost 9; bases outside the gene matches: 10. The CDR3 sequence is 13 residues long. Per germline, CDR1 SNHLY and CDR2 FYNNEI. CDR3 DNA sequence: TGTGCCAGCAGTTTGGACAGGACCACGGGGCAGTACGTC. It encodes CASSLDRTTGQYV.

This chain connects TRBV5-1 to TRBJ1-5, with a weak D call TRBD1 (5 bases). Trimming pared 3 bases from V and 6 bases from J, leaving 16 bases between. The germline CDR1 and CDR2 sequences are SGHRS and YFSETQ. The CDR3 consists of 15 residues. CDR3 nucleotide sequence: TGCGCCAGCAGCTCCGGGGGTATTGAAGGTCAGCCCCAGCATTTT. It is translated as CASSSGGIEGQPQHF.

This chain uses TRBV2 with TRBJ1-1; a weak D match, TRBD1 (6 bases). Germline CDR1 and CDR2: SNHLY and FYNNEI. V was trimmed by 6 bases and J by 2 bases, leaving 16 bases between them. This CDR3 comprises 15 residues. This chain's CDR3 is CASSDSGTPNTEAFF. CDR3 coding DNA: TGTGCCAGCAGCGATTCCGGGACACCCAACACTGAAGCTTTCTTT. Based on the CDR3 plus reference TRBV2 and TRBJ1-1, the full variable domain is EPEVTQTPSHQVTQMGQEVILRCVPISNHLYFYWYRQILGQKVEFLVSFYNNEISEKSEIFDDQFSVERPDGSNFTLKIRSTKLEDSAMYFCASSDSGTPNTEAFFGQGTRLTVV.

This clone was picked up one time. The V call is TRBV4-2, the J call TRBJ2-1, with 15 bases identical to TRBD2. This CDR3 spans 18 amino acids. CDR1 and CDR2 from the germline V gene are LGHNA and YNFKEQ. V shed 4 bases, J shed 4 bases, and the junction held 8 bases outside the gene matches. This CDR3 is CASSLAGTSGGPYNEQFF. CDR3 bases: TGTGCCAGCAGCCTCGCCGGGACTAGCGGGGGGCCGTACAATGAGCAGTTCTTC.

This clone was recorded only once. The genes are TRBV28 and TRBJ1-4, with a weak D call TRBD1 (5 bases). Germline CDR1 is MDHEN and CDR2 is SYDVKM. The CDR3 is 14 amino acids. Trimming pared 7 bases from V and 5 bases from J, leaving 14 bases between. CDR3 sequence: CASNLLRGNEKLFF. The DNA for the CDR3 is TGTGCCAGCAACCTACTAAGGGGCAATGAAAAACTGTTTTTT.

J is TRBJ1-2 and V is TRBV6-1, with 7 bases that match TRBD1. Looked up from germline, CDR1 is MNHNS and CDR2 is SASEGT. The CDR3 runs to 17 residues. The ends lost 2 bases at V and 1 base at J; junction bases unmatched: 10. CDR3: CASSESRWDSLNYGYTF. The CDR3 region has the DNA TGTGCCAGCAGTGAAAGTCGTTGGGACAGCCTTAACTATGGCTACACCTTC.